A single sample gave rise to the 26 T cell receptor beta chains below, sequenced in a study of shared clonotypes between healthy human individuals. As defined, naive CD8 cells were CD45RO-negative and positively selected for CCR7, with terminally differentiated effector memory CD45RA+ cells excluded. Libraries were prepared by immunoSEQ multiplex PCR; TCRdb keeps only in-frame clonotypes and omits some of them. This table holds over 750,000 clones, 96% found once. Material: naive CD8+ T cells sorted from blood. The receptors derive from a man aged 25 to 40 in good health.

The CDR3 coding sequence is TGTGCCAGCAGTTTTGCGGGAAGCGACGAGCAGTACTTC. Translated, it gives CASSFAGSDEQYF. The J gene is TRBJ2-7, the V gene TRBV28; D might be TRBD2 (6 bases). CDR1 is MDHEN, CDR2 SYDVKM, per germline. This CDR3 contains 13 residues. Trimming shortened V by 3 bases and J by 5 bases, and 11 bases separated the two germline ends.

The V gene is TRBV6-1, the J gene TRBJ2-3; 10 bases fit TRBD1. Trimming removed 3 bases from V and 5 bases from J; junction bases left unmatched: 11. The CDR3 runs 17 residues. Germline CDR1 is MNHNS and CDR2 is SASEGT. CDR3 DNA: TGTGCCAGCAGTGAGCTCCGGGACAGGGGACCGGTAGATACGCAGTATTTT. It is translated as CASSELRDRGPVDTQYF.

This sequence joins TRBV7-2 and TRBJ2-3; unclear D gene. Germline loops: CDR1 SGHTA, CDR2 FQGNSA. V was shortened by 5 bases and J by 3 bases, with 12 bases between the two germline ends. The CDR3 contains 14 residues. This chain's CDR3 is CASSLTPLTDTQYF. CDR3 sequence (DNA): TGTGCCAGCAGCCTAACCCCTCTAACAGATACGCAGTATTTT.

The V call is TRBV6-5, the J call TRBJ2-2, with 7 positions matching TRBD2. J lost 3 bases, V lost 4 bases, and 5 bases had no gene match. Germline assignment: CDR1 MNHEY and CDR2 SVGAGI. The length of the CDR3 is 15 residues. CDR3 DNA: TGTGCCAGCAGTTCTAGCGGAAGACACACCGGGGAGCTGTTTTTT. This codes for CASSSSGRHTGELFF.

This clone was found a few times. The chain couples TRBV27 to TRBJ2-6; possible D gene TRBD2, 6 bases. Trimming stripped 5 bases from V and 2 bases from J, with 7 bases between. The germline CDR1 and CDR2 sequences are MNHEY and SMNVEV (reference sequence). The CDR3 sequence is 14 residues long. CDR3: CASSRGTGANVLTF. The CDR3 DNA reads TGTGCCAGCAGTCGGGGGACTGGGGCCAACGTCCTGACTTTC.

The V gene is TRBV6-5, the J gene TRBJ2-2, with D possibly being TRBD2 (6 bases). V was cut by 0 bases and J by 6 bases, with 14 bases left in between. Germline V gives CDR1 MNHEY, CDR2 SVGAGI. The CDR3 length is 16 residues. The CDR3 DNA sequence: TGTGCCAGCAGTTACTCTCGGGAGTCTTGGGCCGGGGAGCTGTTTTTT. It codes for CASSYSRESWAGELFF.

The chain combines TRBV18 with TRBJ1-1; the D is unclear. From germline, CDR1 is KGHSH and CDR2 LQKENI. The CDR3 contains 14 residues. The V and J ends lost 5 bases and 3 bases respectively, with 13 bases between them. The DNA of the CDR3 is TGTGCCAGCTCAGCCTCTGCGGGCTACACTGAAGCTTTCTTT. This translates into CASSASAGYTEAFF.

This chain links TRBV7-3 with TRBJ2-3, with unresolved D. Germline CDR1 and CDR2: SGHTA and FQGTGA. V shed 5 bases and J shed 0 bases, with 9 bases lying between them. The CDR3 extends over 14 amino acids. CDR3 sequence reads: CASSQISSTDTQYF. The CDR3, as DNA: TGTGCCAGCAGCCAAATCAGCAGCACAGATACGCAGTATTTT.

The rearrangement uses TRBV5-6 and TRBJ2-1, with unresolved D. Trimming removed 4 bases at V and 3 bases at J, with 5 bases between. The length of the CDR3 is 12 residues. Germline V gene sequence: CDR1 SGHDT, CDR2 YYEEEE. The DNA for the CDR3 is TGTGCCAGCAGCGAATACTACAATGAGCAGTTCTTC. Its protein product is CASSEYYNEQFF.

This chain uses TRBV5-6 with TRBJ2-1; no clear D. CDR1 is SGHDT, CDR2 YYEEEE, per germline. The length of the CDR3 is 11 residues. Trimming took off 5 bases at V and 10 bases at J, with 10 bases between the two ends. The CDR3 sequence: CASSWTGEQFF. The CDR3 coding sequence is TGTGCCAGCAGTTGGACCGGAGAGCAGTTCTTC.

In this sample, this clone turned up once. The chain links TRBV4-1 to TRBJ2-7; D possibly uses TRBD1 or TRBD2 (6 bases each). Germline lookup yields CDR1 MGHRA and CDR2 YSYEKL. V dropped 0 bases and J dropped 10 bases, with 16 bases sitting between them. The CDR3 loop spans 14 amino acids. CDR3 DNA sequence: TGCGCCAGCAGCCAAGATCGCGGGGACACGACTCAGTACTTC. Translation: CASSQDRGDTTQYF.

This clone has only one observation. The chain uses TRBV19 and TRBJ1-5; D is possibly TRBD1 (5 bases). The length of the CDR3 is 18 residues. The germline V and J ends were trimmed by 5 bases and 2 bases, with 22 bases remaining between them. The germline gives CDR1 LNHDA, CDR2 SQIVND (reference sequence). The CDR3 sequence: CASSPTRLGEMGNQPQHF. CDR3 DNA: TGTGCCAGTAGTCCCACGAGACTGGGGGAAATGGGCAATCAGCCCCAGCATTTT.

This rearrangement joins TRBV7-6 to TRBJ2-3; TRBD1 matches at 7 bases. After removal of 11 bases from V and 1 base from J, the junction contained 9 bases not matched to a gene. CDR1 and CDR2 (germline): SGHVS, FNYEAQ. The CDR3 length is 14 residues. CDR3 coding DNA: TGTGCCTCTCAACAGGGGACCCGCACAGATACGCAGTATTTT. It is translated as CASQQGTRTDTQYF.

This clone was detected only once. The J gene is TRBJ2-7, the V gene TRBV18; 8 bases fit TRBD2. CDR3 length equals 15 residues. The germline gives CDR1 KGHSH, CDR2 LQKENI. The V segment lost 2 bases and the J segment 2 bases; nucleotides outside the gene matches: 5. CDR3 nucleotide sequence: TGTGCCAGCTCACCAGCGACTAGCGTAACCTACGAGCAGTACTTC. Its translation is CASSPATSVTYEQYF.

This sequence joins TRBV7-6 and TRBJ2-7; unclear D gene. Germline V gene lookup returns CDR1 SGHVS and CDR2 FNYEAQ. V shed 3 bases and J shed 0 bases, with 15 bases lying between them. CDR3 length: 16 amino acids. As DNA, the CDR3 is TGTGCCAGCAGCTTTAGTCCAGGTCGAAGCTCCTACGAGCAGTACTTC. Residues: CASSFSPGRSSYEQYF.

This rearrangement joins TRBV9 to TRBJ2-1, with 12 bases identical to TRBD1. This CDR3 has 16 amino acids. Trimming at V came to 2 bases and at J to 9 bases, leaving 9 bases not matched to a gene. Germline CDR1 and CDR2: SGDLS and YYNGEE. The CDR3 nucleotides are TGTGCCAGCAGCGTGGGTAGGGACAGGGGGCATCGTGAGCAGTTCTTC. Translating gives CASSVGRDRGHREQFF.

The chain couples TRBV5-8 to TRBJ2-5; 8 bases match TRBD1. CDR1 and CDR2 from the germline V gene are SGHTS and YDEGEE. This CDR3 has 14 residues. The V and J ends lost 2 bases and 4 bases, in that order; junction bases with no gene match: 4. CDR3 residues: CASSFGQGGETQYF. The CDR3 nucleotides are TGTGCCAGCAGCTTCGGACAGGGTGGAGAGACCCAGTACTTC.

This sequence joins TRBV18 and TRBJ1-5; no firm D call. Between the trimmed V and J ends, which lost 0 bases and 5 bases, there was a span of 5 bases. Per the germline V gene, CDR1 is KGHSH and CDR2 is LQKENI. The CDR3 has 13 residues. CDR3: CASSPPRYQPQHF. The CDR3 DNA is TGTGCCAGCTCACCACCAAGATATCAGCCCCAGCATTTT.

The chain has TRBV28 and TRBJ1-1, with 9 bases that match TRBD1. V gave up 5 bases and J gave up 2 bases; unmatched junction bases: 15. Germline CDR1 and CDR2: MDHEN and SYDVKM. The CDR3 spans 18 residues. CDR3 amino acids: CASSPSGQGIKSNTEAFF. The CDR3 region has the DNA TGTGCCAGCAGTCCGAGCGGACAGGGGATAAAGTCTAACACTGAAGCTTTCTTT.

The rearrangement uses TRBV20-1 and TRBJ2-7; 7 bases align to TRBD1. The length of the CDR3 is 11 residues. Per germline, CDR1 DFQATT and CDR2 SNEGSKA (reference sequence). The CDR3 DNA follows: TGCAGCGGGACAGCAACCTACGAGCAGTACTTC. Translation gives CSGTATYEQYF.

This clone appeared once. This chain links TRBV27 with TRBJ2-7; D may be TRBD1 or TRBD2 (6 bases each). The CDR3 sequence is 11 residues long. Trimming cost V 10 bases and J 5 bases, with 12 bases left between them. Germline values: CDR1 MNHEY, CDR2 SMNVEV (reference sequence). CDR3 DNA: TGTGCCACCCTCGGGGGCAACGAGCAGTACTTC. It yields the protein CATLGGNEQYF.

This sequence joins TRBV10-3 and TRBJ2-7; D tentatively reads TRBD1 or TRBD2 (5 bases each). Trimming removed 0 bases at V and 5 bases at J, with 11 bases between. The CDR3 consists of 14 residues. Looked up from germline, CDR1 is ENHRY and CDR2 is SYGVKD. The CDR3 protein is CAISESPGSHEQYF. As DNA, the CDR3 is TGTGCCATCAGTGAGTCTCCAGGGAGCCACGAGCAGTACTTC.

Concerning this clone: Distinct nucleotide sequences in the sample also encode this CDR3. V is TRBV29-1 and J is TRBJ2-1; tentatively, D is TRBD1 or TRBD2 (5 bases each). V gave up 1 base and J gave up 1 base, with 8 bases separating them. Germline CDR1 SQVTM, CDR2 ANQGSEA. The CDR3 totals 14 residues. CDR3 sequence reads: CSVEGGSSYNEQFF. In DNA, the CDR3 is TGCAGCGTTGAAGGGGGGTCTTCCTACAATGAGCAGTTCTTC.

The chain joins TRBV15 to TRBJ2-3; 9 positions agree with TRBD1. Trimming removed 4 bases from V and 6 bases from J; junction bases left unmatched: 5. Germline V gene lookup returns CDR1 LNHNV and CDR2 YYDKDF (reference sequence). This CDR3 contains 14 residues. In nucleotides, the CDR3 is TGTGCCACCAGCACGGGACAGGGCGGCGATACGCAGTATTTT. Translating it yields CATSTGQGGDTQYF. Full variable domain (remainder filled in from reference TRBV15 and TRBJ2-3): DAMVIQNPRYQVTQFGKPVTLSCSQTLNHNVMYWYQQKSSQAPKLLFHYYDKDFNNEADTPDNFQSRRPNTSFCFLDIRSPGLGDTAMYLCATSTGQGGDTQYFGPGTRLTVL.

The chain combines TRBV13 with TRBJ2-7; D is possibly TRBD1 (5 bases). Per germline, CDR1 PRHDT and CDR2 FYEKMQ (reference sequence). This CDR3 is built from 14 residues. Trimming removed 0 bases at V and 3 bases at J, with 9 bases between. CDR3 nucleotide sequence: TGTGCCAGCAGCTTAGGGACAGCAGACTACGAGCAGTACTTC. Its protein is CASSLGTADYEQYF.

This clone has a single count. The chain is built from TRBV4-1 and TRBJ1-1; the D is unclear. The CDR3 spans 16 residues. The V gene lost 5 bases and the J gene lost 0 bases, with 16 bases spanning the gap. Germline CDR1 and CDR2: MGHRA and YSYEKL. The CDR3: CASSSGQLPMNTEAFF. In DNA, the CDR3 is TGCGCCAGCAGCTCGGGCCAGCTACCCATGAACACTGAAGCTTTCTTT.